One sample yielded the 4 T cell receptor beta chains listed below, sequenced in a study of identical twins. TCRdb analysed the 5' RACE reads with MiXCR anew, one entry per CDR3 protein. Of under 400,000 distinct CDR3 sequences listed, around 9.7% are singletons. The sample comprised naive T cells sorted from blood. Source of these receptors: a woman in her fifties or sixties in good health.

V and J are TRBV5-1 and TRBJ2-5, with D perhaps assigned TRBD1 or TRBD2 (5 bases each). Per the germline V gene, CDR1 is SGHRS and CDR2 is YFSETQ. Deletions cut 3 bases from V and 2 bases from J, with 14 bases between. The CDR3 totals 15 residues. The CDR3 nucleotides are TGCGCCAGCAGCTATTCCGGGACCCTGCAAGAGACCCAGTACTTC. Protein product: CASSYSGTLQETQYF. The full variable domain, with the rest looked up from reference TRBV5-1 and TRBJ2-5, is KAGVTQTPRYLIKTRGQQVTLSCSPISGHRSVSWYQQTPGQGLQFLFEYFSETQRNKGNFPGRFSGRQFSNSRSEMNVSTLELGDSALYLCASSYSGTLQETQYFGPGTRLLVL.

For the CDR3, the DNA is TGTGCCAGCAGCCAAGACCACAATGAGCAGTTCTTC. Amino acid sequence: CASSQDHNEQFF. This chain uses TRBV4-2 with TRBJ2-1; no clear D. The CDR3 has 12 residues. Germline CDR1 LGHNA, CDR2 YNFKEQ. Trimming pared 0 bases from V and 5 bases from J, leaving 2 bases between.

This clonotype has only a few counts. The chain combines TRBV20-1 with TRBJ2-4, with TRBD1 as a possible D gene (6 bases). This CDR3 has 15 residues. V was cut by 3 bases and J by 0 bases, with 12 bases left in between. Germline loops: CDR1 DFQATT, CDR2 SNEGSKA (reference sequence). The CDR3, as DNA: TGCAGTGCTAGGGATACAGGGATAGCCAAAAACATTCAGTACTTC. Amino acids: CSARDTGIAKNIQYF.

This clonotype was seen more than once but under ten times. The rearrangement uses TRBV12-3 or TRBV12-4 and TRBJ2-2, with unresolved D. V gave up 3 bases and J gave up 0 bases, with 8 bases separating them. The CDR3 runs 15 residues. DNA of the CDR3: TGTGCCAGCAGTTTTTATCGCCCGAACACCGGGGAGCTGTTTTTT. The encoded protein is CASSFYRPNTGELFF.